This TCR beta chain was observed in a study of T cells in Graves' hyperthyroidism and ophthalmopathy. General study results and limits: With a median lead of approximately 6 months before onset, the model predicted ophthalmopathy.

RNA transcripts gave rise to amplified TCR beta CDR3 regions. With the HTBI primer set, the TCR CDR3 went through a first round of RT-PCR. Each CDR3 protein gets one entry after TCRdb re-called the multiplex PCR reads with MiXCR. The table shows approximately 720,000 distinct CDR3 sequences, with 18% occurring only once. Per germline, CDR1 MNHNS and CDR2 SASEGT. This CDR3 is 17 amino acids long. The V end was cut by 7 bases, the J end by 7 bases, with 25 bases between. The sample of blood was obtained at first hyperthyroidism diagnosis (before any ophthalmopathy symptoms). This clonotype occurred a few times. Its cognate antigen is unknown.

The sequence was obtained from a woman in her forties or fifties with Graves' hyperthyroidism that later progressed to Graves' ophthalmopathy. Sequenced input: blood. The chain uses TRBV6-1 and TRBJ1-4; D gene unclear. The CDR3 is CASTPSYVWGVGEKLFF. CDR3 bases: TGTGCCAGCACTCCCAGTTACGTGTGGGGAGTTGGTGAAAAACTGTTTTTT.